The TCR beta chain described here comes from a study of T cell changes during pregnancy in multiple sclerosis. The CDR3 is 14 amino acids. CDR1 is LGHNA, CDR2 YNFKEQ, per germline. Trimming removed 1 base at V and 2 bases at J, with 8 bases between. This clone was detected only once. The data were produced by immunoSEQ multiplex PCR, yet TCRdb's version contains in-frame clones alone and is incomplete. Of roughly 60,000 clones listed, 93% were seen once; the top ten hold 0.36%. The V and J genes are TRBV4-2 and TRBJ2-5; D is unclear. The origin of this receptor is a female donor with multiple sclerosis, enrolled in a pregnancy study. This material consisted of CD4+ T cells from peripheral blood mononuclear cells, taken before pregnancy. In nucleotides, the CDR3 is TGTGCCAGCAGCCAAGTTGACTGGCAAGAGACCCAGTACTTC. It codes for CASSQVDWQETQYF.